This is a list of T cell receptor beta chains from one sample in a study of control samples from healthy donors and cancer patients. The table came from immunoSEQ multiplex PCR; TCRdb's copy has only in-frame clones and leaves some out. The profile shows 100,000 or so clones, 75% to 90% of them singletons. Sequencing was performed on blood. These receptors all come from a young man in good health. CDR3s include the opening cysteine and the closing phenylalanine or tryptophan. D genes are given only for firm matches. Where a row states a size, it is once, few, many or the class of an expanded clone; other rows omit it.

size,V,J,D,DNA,CDR3
-,TRBV5-5,TRBJ1-6,-,TGTGCCAGCAGCTTGACCGCGTATTCACCCCTCCACTTT,CASSLTAYSPLHF
-,TRBV27,TRBJ1-2,-,TGTGCCAGCAGTTTAAACAGGGACCACTATGGCTACACCTTC,CASSLNRDHYGYTF
-,TRBV4-3,TRBJ2-1,-,TGCGCCAGCAGCCCGTATATAGGGAGTGGGTATGAGCAGTTCTTC,CASSPYIGSGYEQFF
-,TRBV7-9,TRBJ2-6,TRBD2,TGTGCCAGCAGTAAACTAGCGGGAGTGGTCCCTGGGGCCAACGTCCTGACTTTC,CASSKLAGVVPGANVLTF
once,TRBV28,TRBJ2-2,-,TGTGCCAGCAGCCCCCCGGGGGCCCAAGTAACCGGGGAGCTGTTTTTT,CASSPPGAQVTGELFF
-,TRBV2,TRBJ2-1,-,TGTGCCAGCAGTCCCCTGGTATGGGACATACAGAATGAGCAGTTCTTC,CASSPLVWDIQNEQFF
-,TRBV11-2,TRBJ2-3,TRBD2,TGTGCCAGCAGCCCCCCGGGGGGGAGAAATACGCAGTATTTT,CASSPPGGRNTQYF
-,TRBV7-8,TRBJ1-1,-,TGTGCCAGCAGCTTCAGGTTCATGATAGAAGCTTTCTTT,CASSFRFMIEAFF
once,TRBV2,TRBJ1-2,-,TGTGCCAGCAGGGCGGGGATTACTAACTATGGCTACACCTTC,CASRAGITNYGYTF
-,TRBV6-2/TRBV6-3,TRBJ2-6,TRBD1,TGTGCCAGCAGTCAATACAGGGGGTTCCGATCTGGGGCCAACGTCCTGACTTTC,CASSQYRGFRSGANVLTF
-,TRBV24-1,TRBJ1-2,-,TGTGCCACCAGTGCCAGGAGGGGCGACTATGGCTACACCTTC,CATSARRGDYGYTF
-,TRBV6-5,TRBJ2-7,-,TGTGCCAGCAGAAACAGGGACCTAAGCTCCTACGAGCAGTACTTC,CASRNRDLSSYEQYF
-,TRBV25-1,TRBJ1-2,-,TGTGCCAGCAGTCACTATGGCTACACCTTC,CASSHYGYTF
-,TRBV7-3,TRBJ1-1,-,TGTGCCAGCAGACAGGGCCCGAACACTGAAGCTTTCTTT,CASRQGPNTEAFF
-,TRBV4-3,TRBJ2-1,-,TGCGCCAGCAGCCAAGATAGGGCAGCCCATGAGCAGTTCTTC,CASSQDRAAHEQFF
-,TRBV15,TRBJ1-1,-,TGTGCCACCAGCAGAGAAGGGCAGAAGAACACTGAAGCTTTCTTT,CATSREGQKNTEAFF
once,TRBV7-9,TRBJ2-1,TRBD1,TGTGCCAGCAGCCGTGACAGGGGAAGATACAATGAGCAGTTCTTC,CASSRDRGRYNEQFF
-,TRBV28,TRBJ2-3,-,TGTGCCAGCAAACCCGGAGCAGATACGCAGTATTTT,CASKPGADTQYF
-,TRBV9,TRBJ2-5,-,TGTGCCAGCACCTTAGGGGGGGGTGAGACCCAGTACTTC,CASTLGGGETQYF
-,TRBV6-5,TRBJ1-5,-,TGTGCCAGTAGGAGGGGAGTGAATCAGCCCCAGCATTTT,CASRRGVNQPQHF
few,TRBV13,TRBJ1-2,TRBD1,TGTGCCCCCCGCAGGGGGCGCAACTATGGCTACACCTTC,CAPRRGRNYGYTF
-,TRBV7-8,TRBJ1-5,-,TGTGCCAGCAGCCCCATCCGGGACAGCAATCAGCCCCAGCATTTT,CASSPIRDSNQPQHF
-,TRBV10-3,TRBJ2-3,TRBD2,TGTGCCATCAGTGAGCGAGCGGGAGGGGTGGATACGCAGTATTTT,CAISERAGGVDTQYF
few,TRBV7-2,TRBJ2-3,TRBD2,TGTGCCAGCAGCCTGATAGGACTAGCAGCAGATACGCAGTATTTT,CASSLIGLAADTQYF
-,TRBV7-9,TRBJ2-5,TRBD2,TGTGCCAGCAGCTCTTGGACTAGTCAAGAGACCCAGTACTTC,CASSSWTSQETQYF
-,TRBV5-4,TRBJ2-2,-,TGTGCCAGCAGCTTAGGGGACACGAACACCGGGGAGCTGTTTTTT,CASSLGDTNTGELFF
-,TRBV10-3,TRBJ2-3,-,TGTGCCATCAGGAAAACGGACACAGATACGCAGTATTTT,CAIRKTDTDTQYF
-,TRBV6-6,TRBJ1-1,TRBD1,TGTGCCAGCAGTTACGTCGGACAGGGGAACACTGAAGCTTTCTTT,CASSYVGQGNTEAFF
-,TRBV7-9,TRBJ1-1,-,TGTGCCAGCAGCCCATTATATGGGGCCAACACTGAAGCTTTCTTT,CASSPLYGANTEAFF
-,TRBV5-5,TRBJ2-1,-,TGTGCCAGCAGCTTGGCCGCACAGGGACAGTTCTTC,CASSLAAQGQFF
few,TRBV7-9,TRBJ2-3,-,TGTGCCAGCAGAAACCGGGGACCAAGCACAGATACGCAGTATTTT,CASRNRGPSTDTQYF
-,TRBV30,TRBJ1-1,-,TGTGCCTGGTCGAGGAGGGACACTGAAGCTTTCTTT,CAWSRRDTEAFF
-,TRBV25-1,TRBJ1-1,TRBD1,TGTGCCAGCAGTAAAGGAGGGGACAGGGTTGCTTTCTTT,CASSKGGDRVAFF
-,TRBV7-8,TRBJ2-7,-,TGTGCCAGCAGCTTCCGGTACGAGCAGTACTTC,CASSFRYEQYF
-,TRBV2,TRBJ2-7,TRBD1,TGTGCCAGCAGTGAAGGGGGACAGGTCTACGAGCAGTACTTC,CASSEGGQVYEQYF
-,TRBV6-5,TRBJ1-2,TRBD1,TGTGCCAGCCGATTGACAGGGAATGATGGCTACACCTTC,CASRLTGNDGYTF
once,TRBV18,TRBJ2-5,-,TGTGCCAGCTCACCAGGAGGGGAGACCCAGTACTTC,CASSPGGETQYF
-,TRBV12-5,TRBJ1-1,-,TGTGCTAGTGGTTTGGTACTCGGAAGTCGGACTGAAGCTTTCTTT,CASGLVLGSRTEAFF
-,TRBV28,TRBJ1-5,-,TGTGCCAGCAGTCGCTACAGCGCTTATAGCAATCAGCCCCAGCATTTT,CASSRYSAYSNQPQHF
-,TRBV10-1,TRBJ1-1,-,TGCGCCAGCAGTGAGTCGATGGGGGCGAAAGCTTTCTTT,CASSESMGAKAFF
-,TRBV25-1,TRBJ1-5,-,TGTGCCAGCAGTGAGGCGGTTAGCAATCAGCCCCAGCATTTT,CASSEAVSNQPQHF
-,TRBV7-8,TRBJ1-4,-,TGTGCCAGCAGCGTTAAAAGGGGCGAAAAACTGTTTTTT,CASSVKRGEKLFF